The present TCR beta chain was sequenced within a study of control samples from healthy donors and cancer patients. The data were produced by immunoSEQ multiplex PCR, yet TCRdb's version contains in-frame clones alone and is incomplete. Of about 160,000 clones listed, roughly 94% were seen once; the top ten hold 14%. V lost 3 bases and J lost 4, with 12 bases in between. CDR1 is ENHRY, CDR2 SYGVKD, per germline. The CDR3 has 14 residues. The chain combines TRBV10-3 with TRBJ1-2; D is uncertain. The clonotype comes from a man aged 60-69 years with colorectal cancer. Source material: PBMCs. CDR3 sequence reads: CAISEKGMGYGYTF. The CDR3 nucleotides are TGTGCCATCAGTGAAAAGGGTATGGGCTATGGCTACACCTTC.